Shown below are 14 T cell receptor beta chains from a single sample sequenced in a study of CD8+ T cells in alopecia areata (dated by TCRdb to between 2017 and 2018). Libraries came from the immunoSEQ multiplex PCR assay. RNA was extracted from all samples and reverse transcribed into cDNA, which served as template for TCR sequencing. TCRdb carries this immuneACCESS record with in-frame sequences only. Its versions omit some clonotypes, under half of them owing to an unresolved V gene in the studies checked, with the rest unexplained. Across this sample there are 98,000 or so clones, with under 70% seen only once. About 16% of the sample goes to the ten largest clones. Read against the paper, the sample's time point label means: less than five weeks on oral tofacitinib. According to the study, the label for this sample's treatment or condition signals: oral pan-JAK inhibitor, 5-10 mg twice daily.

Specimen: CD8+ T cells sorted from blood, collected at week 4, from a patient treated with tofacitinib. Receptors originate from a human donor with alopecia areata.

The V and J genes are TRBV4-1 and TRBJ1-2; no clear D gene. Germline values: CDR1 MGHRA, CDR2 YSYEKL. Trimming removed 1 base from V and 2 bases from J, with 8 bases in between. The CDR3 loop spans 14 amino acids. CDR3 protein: CASSQGRMNYGYTF. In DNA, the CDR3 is TGCGCCAGCAGCCAAGGACGGATGAACTATGGCTACACCTTC.

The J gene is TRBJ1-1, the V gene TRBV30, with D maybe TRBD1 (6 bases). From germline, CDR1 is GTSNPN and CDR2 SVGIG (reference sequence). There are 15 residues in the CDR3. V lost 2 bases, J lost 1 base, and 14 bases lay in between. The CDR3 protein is CAWSRWARGNTEAFF. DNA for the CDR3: TGTGCCTGGAGTCGGTGGGCCAGGGGGAACACTGAAGCTTTCTTT.

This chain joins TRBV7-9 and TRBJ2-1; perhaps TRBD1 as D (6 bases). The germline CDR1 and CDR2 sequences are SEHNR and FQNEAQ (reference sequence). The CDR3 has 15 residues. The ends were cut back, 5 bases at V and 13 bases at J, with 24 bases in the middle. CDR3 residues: CASSPSRDIPVPQFF. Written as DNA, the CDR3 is TGTGCCAGCAGCCCTTCCCGGGACATACCAGTGCCCCAGTTCTTC.

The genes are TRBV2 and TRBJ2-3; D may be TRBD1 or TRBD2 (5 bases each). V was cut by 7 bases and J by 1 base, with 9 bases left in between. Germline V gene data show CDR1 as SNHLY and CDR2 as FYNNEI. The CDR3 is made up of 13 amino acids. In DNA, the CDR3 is TGTGCCAGCATTGGGGGAGGCACAGATACGCAGTATTTT. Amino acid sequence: CASIGGGTDTQYF.

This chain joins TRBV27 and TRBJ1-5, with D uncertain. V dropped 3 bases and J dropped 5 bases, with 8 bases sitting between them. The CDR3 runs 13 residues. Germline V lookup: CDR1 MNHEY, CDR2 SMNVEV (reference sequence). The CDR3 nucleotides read TGTGCCAGCAGTTTGGGCGGTTATCAGCCCCAGCATTTT. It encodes CASSLGGYQPQHF.

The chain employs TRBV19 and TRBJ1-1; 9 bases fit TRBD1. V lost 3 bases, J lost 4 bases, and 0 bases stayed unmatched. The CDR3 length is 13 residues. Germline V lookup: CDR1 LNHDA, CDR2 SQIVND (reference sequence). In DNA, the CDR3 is TGTGCCAGTAGTATGACAGGGGGCACTGAAGCTTTCTTT. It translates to CASSMTGGTEAFF.

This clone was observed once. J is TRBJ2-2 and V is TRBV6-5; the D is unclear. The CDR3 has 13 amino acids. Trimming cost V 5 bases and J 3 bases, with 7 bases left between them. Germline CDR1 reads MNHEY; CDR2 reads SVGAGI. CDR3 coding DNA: TGTGCCAGCAGTGATGGGGACACCGGGGAGCTGTTTTTT. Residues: CASSDGDTGELFF.

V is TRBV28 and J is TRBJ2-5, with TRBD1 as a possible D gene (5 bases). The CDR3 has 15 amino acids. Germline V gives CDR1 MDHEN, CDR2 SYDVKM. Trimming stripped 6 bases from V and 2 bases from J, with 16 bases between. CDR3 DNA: TGTGCCAGCAGCCCAGACGACAGCACTCAAGAGACCCAGTACTTC. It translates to CASSPDDSTQETQYF.

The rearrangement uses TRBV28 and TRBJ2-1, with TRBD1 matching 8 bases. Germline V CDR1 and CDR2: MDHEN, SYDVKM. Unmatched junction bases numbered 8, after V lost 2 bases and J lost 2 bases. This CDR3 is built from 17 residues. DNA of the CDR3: TGTGCCAGCAGTTTAGTCCTACAGGGGGTGGCCTACAATGAGCAGTTCTTC. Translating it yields CASSLVLQGVAYNEQFF.

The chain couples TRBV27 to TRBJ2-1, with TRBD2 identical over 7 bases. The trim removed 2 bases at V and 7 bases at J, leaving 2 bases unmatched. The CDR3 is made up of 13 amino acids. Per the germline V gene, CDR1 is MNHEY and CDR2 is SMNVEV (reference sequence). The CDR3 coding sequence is TGTGCCAGCAGTTTAGCGGGAGCTAATGAGCAGTTCTTC. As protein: CASSLAGANEQFF.

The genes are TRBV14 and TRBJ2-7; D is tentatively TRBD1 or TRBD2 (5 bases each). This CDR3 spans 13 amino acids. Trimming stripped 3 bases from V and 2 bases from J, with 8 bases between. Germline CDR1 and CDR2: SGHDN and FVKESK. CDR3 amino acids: CASSQGETYEQYF. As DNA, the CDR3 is TGTGCCAGCAGCCAGGGGGAGACCTACGAGCAGTACTTC.

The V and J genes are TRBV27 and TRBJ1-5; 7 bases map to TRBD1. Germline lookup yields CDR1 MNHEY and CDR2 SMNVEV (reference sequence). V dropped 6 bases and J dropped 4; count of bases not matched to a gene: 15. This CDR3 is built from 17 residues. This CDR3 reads CASRGGTDHRGNQPQHF. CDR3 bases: TGTGCCAGCAGGGGGGGGACAGACCATAGAGGAAATCAGCCCCAGCATTTT.

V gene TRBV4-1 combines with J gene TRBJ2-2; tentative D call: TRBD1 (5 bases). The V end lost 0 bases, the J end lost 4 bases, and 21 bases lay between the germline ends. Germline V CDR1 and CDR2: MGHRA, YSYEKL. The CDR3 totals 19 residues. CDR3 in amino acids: CASSQDLPGKGSITGELFF. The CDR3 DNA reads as TGCGCCAGCAGCCAAGATCTTCCAGGGAAAGGCTCTATCACCGGGGAGCTGTTTTTT.

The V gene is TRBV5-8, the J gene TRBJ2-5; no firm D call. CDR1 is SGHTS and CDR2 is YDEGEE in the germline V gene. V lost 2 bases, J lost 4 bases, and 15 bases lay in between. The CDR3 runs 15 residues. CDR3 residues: CASSFRLEPVETQYF. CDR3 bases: TGTGCCAGCAGCTTTAGGCTGGAGCCCGTAGAGACCCAGTACTTC.